This T cell receptor beta chain was sequenced during a study of T cell responses to AZD1222 COVID-19 vaccine (dated by TCRdb to the early 2020s). About the full investigation: TCR sequencing was performed for some 250 trial participants, of whom some 200 were given two doses of AZD1222 and around 26 were given two doses of MenACWY control vaccine. Trial participants were enrolled by age into subgroups of 18-55, 56-69 and 70-plus years, and approximately 150, 30 and 60 TCR-sequenced participants, respectively, were included in these subgroups.

Taken from cysteine to phenylalanine, the CDR3 has 12 residues. Just CDR3 DNA is preserved here, 36 bases in frame from base 1. The germline V gene supplies CDR1 MDHEN and CDR2 SYDVKM. Relative to germline, V is 7 bases shorter and J is 5 bases shorter, with 12 bases between their ends. Overall results and qualifications from the work: The 56-69-year group was small, and its depth increase did not reach significance, likely because of low power. CD4 TCRs associated with the vaccine covered the entire spike protein, and the dominant responses were in regions 160-218 and 743-854. Conclusions about previously exposed vaccinees are limited because only six or seven AZD1222 recipients were SARS-CoV-2 seropositive at baseline. After two AZD1222 doses, spike-specific TCR breadth and depth were significantly higher than at day 0 and than in MenACWY recipients. Because no day 14 peak-response samples were available, repertoires were characterized only after the peak T cell response. Most participants were white British and females outnumbered males, and the authors suggested that clonal diversity may have been underestimated. Reportedly, almost half of the unique spike-specific TCRs recognized epitopes lying outside the regions that are mutated in the B.1.351 and B.1.1.7 variants.

Note on this clone: There is no known antigen for this receptor. The sample holds no much larger clone one base away, and base qualities are not on file.

The CDR3 regions of human TCRbeta chains were analyzed by immunosequencing. The authors' analysis ran thus. TCRs in the repertoires were compared against a reference library of SARS-CoV-2-specific TCRs that had been generated with the MIRA antigen-specificity platform. Breadth was defined as the fraction of unique TCRs that were SARS-CoV-2-associated. Depth was defined as the fraction of total T cells that were SARS-CoV-2-associated. Using the MIRA data, every spike-specific TCR was mapped to the spike region that the TCR reacted to and assigned to either a CD4 or a CD8 class. Log10-transformed breadth and depth values were compared by one-way ANOVA with Sidak's multiple comparisons tests. This is the immuneACCESS table as TCRdb keeps it, with only in-frame sequences that have V and J called. A part of the clones is gone; compared with another copy, unresolved V genes explain less than half, and the rest is unexplained. The DNA was the basis for D and trimming; V, J and clone size are from that table. This sample holds about 54,000 clones; 86% were observed only once. In total, the top ten clones hold 6.9% of the sample.

What the time point label conveys for this sample: about 28 days (+/-7) after the second vaccine dose. AZD1222 recipients whose second dose came at about 4 weeks and those whose second dose came at about 12 weeks were combined into one group, since spike-specific TCR depth and breadth did not differ between the two schedules. The vaccinee samples were drawn from two UK trials, COV001 and COV002, one of which was a single-blind randomized controlled phase 2/3 trial testing AZD1222 (ChAdOx1 nCoV-19) in healthy adults. Trial participant PBMC samples were collected at day 0 and day 28 after the second dose for TCRbeta chain sequencing.

Rearrangement joined TRBV28 to TRBJ2-7; the D gene is not confidently resolved. The sequence derives from an adult who received the AZD1222 COVID-19 vaccine. Sequenced here: peripheral blood, sampled 28 days after the second AZD1222 dose. The CDR3 reads as follows: CASTTFLDEQYF. The sequenced DNA is TGTGCCAGCACCACTTTTTTGGACGAGCAGTACTTC.